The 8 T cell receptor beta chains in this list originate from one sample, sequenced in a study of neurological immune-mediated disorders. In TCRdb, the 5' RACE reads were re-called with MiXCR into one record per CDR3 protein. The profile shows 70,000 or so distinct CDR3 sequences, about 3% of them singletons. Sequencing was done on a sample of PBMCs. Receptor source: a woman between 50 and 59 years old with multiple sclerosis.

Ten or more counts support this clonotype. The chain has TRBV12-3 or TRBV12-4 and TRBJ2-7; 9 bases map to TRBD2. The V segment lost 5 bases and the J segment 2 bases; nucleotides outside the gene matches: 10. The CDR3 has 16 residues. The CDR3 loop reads CASSRTLAGAPYEQYF. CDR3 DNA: TGTGCCAGCAGTAGGACGTTAGCGGGAGCTCCCTACGAGCAGTACTTC.

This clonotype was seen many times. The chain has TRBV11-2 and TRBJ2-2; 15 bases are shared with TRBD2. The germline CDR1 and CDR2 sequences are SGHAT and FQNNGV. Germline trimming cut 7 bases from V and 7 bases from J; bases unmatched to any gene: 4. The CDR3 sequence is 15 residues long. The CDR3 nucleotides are TGTGCCAGCACAGGACTAGCGGGAGGGGTCGGGGAGCTGTTTTTT. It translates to CASTGLAGGVGELFF.

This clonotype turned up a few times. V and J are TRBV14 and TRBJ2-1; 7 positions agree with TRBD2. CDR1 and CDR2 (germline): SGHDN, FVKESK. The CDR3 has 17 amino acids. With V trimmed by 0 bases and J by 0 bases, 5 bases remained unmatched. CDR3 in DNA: TGTGCCAGCAGCCAAGATTGGGGCGGGAGCTCCTACAATGAGCAGTTCTTC. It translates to CASSQDWGGSSYNEQFF.

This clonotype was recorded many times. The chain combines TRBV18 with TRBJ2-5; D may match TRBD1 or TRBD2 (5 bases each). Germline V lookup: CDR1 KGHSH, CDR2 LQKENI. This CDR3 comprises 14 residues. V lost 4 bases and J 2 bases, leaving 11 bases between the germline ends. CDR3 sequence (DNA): TGTGCCAGCTCACTCGGGACGCAGCAAGAGACCCAGTACTTC. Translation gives CASSLGTQQETQYF.

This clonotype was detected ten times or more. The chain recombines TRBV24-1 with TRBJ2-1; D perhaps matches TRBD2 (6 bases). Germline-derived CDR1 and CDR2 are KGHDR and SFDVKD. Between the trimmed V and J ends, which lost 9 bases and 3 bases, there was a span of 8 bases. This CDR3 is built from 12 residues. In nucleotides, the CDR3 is TGTGCCACCTCCGGGGGCTACAATGAGCAGTTCTTC. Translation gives CATSGGYNEQFF.

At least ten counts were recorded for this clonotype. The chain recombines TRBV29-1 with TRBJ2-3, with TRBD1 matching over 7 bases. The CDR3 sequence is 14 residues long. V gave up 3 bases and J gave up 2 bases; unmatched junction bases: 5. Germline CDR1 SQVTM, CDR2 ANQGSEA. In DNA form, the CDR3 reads TGCAGCGTTGATGTGGGACAGTCCACAGATACGCAGTATTTT. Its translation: CSVDVGQSTDTQYF.

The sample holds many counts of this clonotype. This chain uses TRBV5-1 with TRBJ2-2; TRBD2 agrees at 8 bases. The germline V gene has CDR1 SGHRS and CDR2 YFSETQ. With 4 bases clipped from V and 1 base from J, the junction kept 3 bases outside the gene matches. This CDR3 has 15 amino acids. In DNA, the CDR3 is TGCGCCAGCAGCCCACTAGCGGAGAACACCGGGGAGCTGTTTTTT. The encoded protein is CASSPLAENTGELFF.

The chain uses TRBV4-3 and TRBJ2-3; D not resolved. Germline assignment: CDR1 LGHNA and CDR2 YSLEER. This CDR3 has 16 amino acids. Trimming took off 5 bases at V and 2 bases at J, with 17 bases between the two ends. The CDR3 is CASSAQFGLNTDTQYF. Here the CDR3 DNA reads TGCGCCAGCAGCGCCCAGTTCGGGCTTAACACAGATACGCAGTATTTT.